The present T cell receptor beta chain was sequenced within a study of identical twins. The table lists this clonotype with a few counts. Its antigen is unidentified. TCRdb reprocessed the 5' RACE reads with MiXCR, giving one entry per CDR3 protein. The sample includes roughly 700,000 distinct CDR3 sequences, 8.6% of them seen just once. Study-level findings and limits: Insertions were reduced in abundant cord blood beta clonotypes but not in memory repertoires. Twins shared beta out-of-frame sequences in excess, but this excess was weaker.

Healthy Caucasians made up all donors. The same data also contributed to another study, on yellow fever vaccine responses in identical twins. That work adds: After vaccination, twins' T cell response reportedly seemed partly convergent, partly personalized.

The clonotype originates from a woman aged 18-29 years in good health. Material: PBMCs.

The CDR3 is CASSNSGTTYEQYF. CDR3 nucleotides: TGTGCCAGCAGTAATAGCGGGACCACCTACGAGCAGTACTTC. V and J are TRBV27 and TRBJ2-7; 8 bases align to TRBD2. The ends lost 5 bases at V and 2 bases at J; junction bases unmatched: 5. Germline loops: CDR1 MNHEY, CDR2 SMNVEV (reference sequence). The CDR3 is made up of 14 amino acids.